Listed below are T cell receptor beta chains from one sample, sequenced in a study of vaccination effects on CD4 cells after COVID-19. These TCRs are of unknown antigen specificity. Sequencing used immunoSEQ multiplex PCR; TCRdb keeps in-frame clones, though not all of them. The sample lists under 80,000 clones, over 65% occurring once. The source material was CD4+ T cells from PBMCs cultured with HIV peptides, sampled before COVID-19 vaccination. The receptors shown here come from a human donor who had a prior SARS-CoV-2 infection. Each CDR3 is given with its conserved first and last residue. D genes are given only for firm matches. For some rows the clone size is stated as once, few or many, or as a class when expanded; others skip it.

v_gene,abundance,d_gene,j_gene,CDR3nt,CDR3aa
TRBV5-5,-,-,TRBJ2-5,TGTGCCAGCAGCCCACACGCCACATCCGTCCAAGAGACCCAGTACTTC,CASSPHATSVQETQYF
TRBV4-2,-,TRBD2,TRBJ2-1,TGTGCCAGCAGCCCAGGAGGGACTAGACACAATGAGCAGTTCTTC,CASSPGGTRHNEQFF
TRBV13,few,-,TRBJ1-2,TGTGCCAGCAGCTTAGAACATCGGACGGCCGGCTACACCTTC,CASSLEHRTAGYTF
TRBV10-3,-,-,TRBJ2-5,TGTGCCATCAGTGAAAGGGAGACAAAGGCCCAAGAGACCCAGTACTTC,CAISERETKAQETQYF
TRBV7-7,-,-,TRBJ1-5,TGTGCTAGCAGCTCCGACGTAGGTCAGCCCCAGCATTTT,CASSSDVGQPQHF
TRBV2,-,-,TRBJ1-2,TGTGCCAGCAGTGAGCGCTGGGGAAACTATGGCTACACCTTC,CASSERWGNYGYTF
TRBV5-8,once,-,TRBJ1-2,TGTGCCAGCAGCCGGAGTATCGCCAGTAGTAACACCTTC,CASSRSIASSNTF
TRBV5-1,-,-,TRBJ1-1,TGCGCCAGCAGCTTGGAGGAGGGGGAGGGAAAAGCTTTCTTT,CASSLEEGEGKAFF
TRBV6-5,-,TRBD1,TRBJ2-7,TGTGCCACTCAGGGGGTTTTGGACGAGCAGTACTTC,CATQGVLDEQYF
TRBV10-2,-,TRBD1,TRBJ1-1,TGCGCCAGCAGTGAGTTCCGGGACAGCTATATGAACACTGAAGCTTTCTTT,CASSEFRDSYMNTEAFF
TRBV5-1,-,-,TRBJ1-4,TGCGCCAGCAGCGCGGGACCTAATGAAAAACTGTTTTTT,CASSAGPNEKLFF
TRBV5-6,once,-,TRBJ1-2,TGTGCCAGCAGCTTGCTTGAGTGGGCCTCCTATGGCTACACCTTC,CASSLLEWASYGYTF
TRBV6-2/TRBV6-3,-,-,TRBJ1-1,TGTGCCAGCAGTTATCGTGTCCTTCAAAATTCCGGGACCATCTTT,CASSYRVLQNSGTIF
TRBV5-1,-,TRBD2,TRBJ2-7,TGCGCCAGCTACGGTGGGGGACTAGCGGGGGGCCCCTACGAGCAGTACTTC,CASYGGGLAGGPYEQYF